Presented here are 20 T cell receptor beta chains from one specimen sequenced in a study of stem cell transplantation in POMP-related autoinflammatory disease. Whole-study findings and limits: In patients with PRAID, every analyzed T-cell subset tended to show lower diversity and higher clonality. In PRAID patients, the number of distinct TRB V-J gene pairings was restricted.

Using immunoSEQ multiplex PCR, the repertoire was profiled, and TCRdb retains in-frame clones only, with some absent. This table holds 8,600 or so clones, roughly nine tenths found once. No antigens are known for them. The starting material was CD8+ T cells from PBMCs, obtained before stem cell transplantation. The source of these receptors is a human donor with POMP-related autoinflammation and immune dysregulation (PRAID).

The gene calls are TRBV2 and TRBJ2-1, with D possibly TRBD2 on 8 matching bases. There are 15 residues in the CDR3. With 7 bases removed from V and 4 bases from J, the gap between germline ends came to 17 bases. Germline V gene sequence: CDR1 SNHLY, CDR2 FYNNEI. The CDR3: CASINLAGQYNEQFF. The CDR3 nucleotides read TGTGCCAGCATCAACTTAGCGGGACAGTACAATGAGCAGTTCTTC.

The chain couples TRBV4-1 to TRBJ1-5; D may be TRBD1 (6 bases). This CDR3 region has 15 residues. V was clipped by 1 base and J by 6 bases, with 13 bases between them. In germline, CDR1 is MGHRA, CDR2 YSYEKL. The CDR3 sequence is CASSQAQAGVQPQHF. In DNA form, the CDR3 reads TGCGCCAGCAGCCAAGCACAAGCAGGGGTTCAGCCCCAGCATTTT.

The V gene is TRBV4-1, the J gene TRBJ1-4; the D is unclear. The CDR3 runs 14 residues. Germline V CDR1 and CDR2: MGHRA, YSYEKL. Trimming removed 1 base at V and 5 bases at J, with 8 bases between. This CDR3 reads CASSQGEGNEKLFF. The DNA for the CDR3 is TGCGCCAGCAGCCAAGGTGAAGGGAATGAAAAACTGTTTTTT.

The chain has TRBV14 and TRBJ2-1; D gene ambiguous. V was cut by 4 bases and J by 0 bases, with 10 bases left in between. The germline V gene has CDR1 SGHDN and CDR2 FVKESK. This CDR3 region has 15 residues. The CDR3, as DNA: TGTGCCAGCAGCCCCCTGGAGAGCTCCTACAATGAGCAGTTCTTC. This codes for CASSPLESSYNEQFF.

The rearrangement uses TRBV30 and TRBJ1-1, with D uncertain. Trimming removed 4 bases at V and 3 bases at J, with 6 bases between. This CDR3 has 11 amino acids. Looked up from germline, CDR1 is GTSNPN and CDR2 is SVGIG (reference sequence). The CDR3 DNA follows: TGTGCCTGGACCCAGTACACTGAAGCTTTCTTT. Translated, it gives CAWTQYTEAFF.

This chain joins TRBV27 and TRBJ1-1, with 10 bases that match TRBD1. CDR3 length: 15 residues. Germline loops: CDR1 MNHEY, CDR2 SMNVEV (reference sequence). Germline trimming cut 6 bases from V and 0 bases from J; bases unmatched to any gene: 4. This CDR3 reads CASSYGTGVNTEAFF. CDR3 nucleotides: TGTGCCAGCAGCTACGGGACAGGGGTGAACACTGAAGCTTTCTTT.

The chain joins TRBV21-1 to TRBJ1-3. TRBV21-1 is annotated as a pseudogene. This CDR3 is built from 15 residues. CDR3 loop: CASSKDRAGGNTIYF. The CDR3 DNA follows: TGTGCCAGCAGCAAAGACAGGGCGGGAGGAAACACCATATATTTT.

The chain uses TRBV9 and TRBJ2-1; D remains unclear. This CDR3 has 13 amino acids. V was clipped by 0 bases and J by 6 bases, with 7 bases between them. Germline V gives CDR1 SGDLS, CDR2 YYNGEE. The CDR3 sequence is CASSVEATNEQFF. As DNA, the CDR3 is TGTGCCAGCAGCGTAGAAGCCACCAATGAGCAGTTCTTC. Drawing the rest from reference TRBV9 and TRBJ2-1, the complete variable domain is DSGVTQTPKHLITATGQRVTLRCSPRSGDLSVYWYQQSLDQGLQFLIQYYNGEERAKGNILERFSAQQFPDLHSELNLSSLELGDSALYFCASSVEATNEQFFGPGTRLTVL.

This rearrangement joins TRBV5-6 to TRBJ2-7; 9 bases map to TRBD2. Germline CDR1 reads SGHDT; CDR2 reads YYEEEE. V dropped 0 bases and J dropped 4; count of bases not matched to a gene: 5. This CDR3 has 15 residues. As DNA, the CDR3 is TGTGCCAGCAGCTTGGTAGCGGGAGCCGGTTACGAGCAGTACTTC. Its protein is CASSLVAGAGYEQYF.

The gene calls are TRBV14 and TRBJ1-1, with TRBD1 identical over 7 bases. The CDR3 totals 15 residues. The germline V gene encodes CDR1 SGHDN and CDR2 FVKESK. The V and J ends lost 4 bases and 4 bases, in that order; junction bases with no gene match: 9. CDR3 bases: TGTGCCAGCAGCCCTACGGGACAGAGGGCCACTGAAGCTTTCTTT. This sequence encodes CASSPTGQRATEAFF. The full variable domain, in which reference TRBV14 and TRBJ1-1 provide the parts outside the CDR3, is EAGVTQFPSHSVIEKGQTVTLRCDPISGHDNLYWYRRVMGKEIKFLLHFVKESKQDESGMPNNRFLAERTGGTYSTLKVQPAELEDSGVYFCASSPTGQRATEAFFGQGTRLTVV.

V usage is TRBV28 and J usage is TRBJ2-7, with TRBD1 matching over 9 bases. This CDR3 comprises 15 residues. Germline V CDR1 and CDR2: MDHEN, SYDVKM. V lost 8 bases to trimming and J lost 3 bases; unmatched junction nucleotides: 11. CDR3 sequence reads: CASRKGTGSNYEQYF. The CDR3 DNA sequence: TGTGCCAGCCGAAAAGGGACAGGGTCAAACTACGAGCAGTACTTC.

The chain has TRBV27 and TRBJ2-6, with a weak D call TRBD2 (5 bases). Trimming removed 7 bases at V and 4 bases at J, with 14 bases between. Germline V gives CDR1 MNHEY, CDR2 SMNVEV (reference sequence). The CDR3 contains 15 residues. The CDR3 region has the DNA TGTGCCAGCACCCCTTTTCGCGGGGGGGCCAACGTCCTGACTTTC. Translation gives CASTPFRGGANVLTF.

This clone was seen more than once but under ten times. V is TRBV5-1 and J is TRBJ2-2; D unresolved. V was shortened by 0 bases and J by 3 bases, with 18 bases between the two germline ends. The germline gives CDR1 SGHRS, CDR2 YFSETQ. This CDR3 region has 18 residues. The CDR3 coding sequence is TGCGCCAGCAGCTTGGAAGACACCTACCTTCGACACACCGGGGAGCTGTTTTTT. Amino acids: CASSLEDTYLRHTGELFF.

The chain combines TRBV15 with TRBJ2-7, with TRBD2 matching over 10 bases. Trimming cost V 5 bases and J 5 bases; bases outside gene matches: 9. The CDR3 runs 15 residues. CDR1 and CDR2 from the germline V gene are LNHNV and YYDKDF (reference sequence). CDR3 sequence: CATSLLSGRPHEQYF. In DNA, the CDR3 is TGTGCCACCAGCCTCCTTAGCGGGAGGCCTCACGAGCAGTACTTC.

V is TRBV25-1 and J is TRBJ1-1, with a possible D match to TRBD1 (5 bases). Germline V lookup: CDR1 MGHDK, CDR2 SYGVNS. With 7 bases removed from V and 11 bases from J, the gap between germline ends came to 17 bases. This CDR3 comprises 12 residues. CDR3 nucleotide sequence: TGTGCCAGCACCCTAGGGGACCGGAAGGCTTTCTTT. Its translation is CASTLGDRKAFF.

This clone appeared a single time. This sequence joins TRBV28 and TRBJ2-1, with D perhaps TRBD1 (6 bases). The V and J ends lost 5 bases and 4 bases respectively, with 12 bases between them. CDR3 length equals 14 residues. Germline V gives CDR1 MDHEN, CDR2 SYDVKM. Here the CDR3 reads CASSPGQQYNEQFF. CDR3 in DNA: TGTGCCAGCAGTCCTGGACAGCAATACAATGAGCAGTTCTTC. The full variable domain, rest sourced from reference TRBV28 and TRBJ2-1, is DVKVTQSSRYLVKRTGEKVFLECVQDMDHENMFWYRQDPGLGLRLIYFSYDVKMKEKGDIPEGYSVSREKKERFSLILESASTNQTSMYLCASSPGQQYNEQFFGPGTRLTVL.

The genes are TRBV28 and TRBJ1-1; the D is unclear. The CDR3 runs to 13 residues. Trimming cost V 8 bases and J 3 bases, with 13 bases left between them. Germline CDR1 MDHEN, CDR2 SYDVKM. CDR3 sequence: CASSRVGYTEAFF. The CDR3 region has the DNA TGTGCCAGCTCTCGAGTTGGTTACACTGAAGCTTTCTTT.

The chain carries TRBV27 and TRBJ1-1, with 8 bases identical to TRBD1. The CDR3 extends over 14 amino acids. Per germline, CDR1 MNHEY and CDR2 SMNVEV (reference sequence). V was pared by 7 bases and J by 3 bases, with 7 bases of the junction left unmatched. Here the CDR3 DNA reads TGTGCCAGCATGAGCGGACAGGGCGACACTGAAGCTTTCTTT. This gives the protein CASMSGQGDTEAFF.

The chain combines TRBV4-2 with TRBJ1-4; 10 nucleotides align to TRBD1. The germline V gene has CDR1 LGHNA and CDR2 YNFKEQ. V was clipped by 1 base and J by 5 bases; unmatched bases: 7. This CDR3 has 17 amino acids. The CDR3 sequence: CASSQVPRDRGNEKLFF. As DNA, the CDR3 is TGTGCCAGCAGCCAAGTGCCCCGGGACAGGGGAAATGAAAAACTGTTTTTT.

A single count supports this clone. The chain couples TRBV7-2 to TRBJ2-7; 7 bases are a match to TRBD1. The CDR3 spans 19 residues. The trim removed 0 bases at V and 0 bases at J, leaving 14 bases unmatched. The germline V gene encodes CDR1 SGHTA and CDR2 FQGNSA. The CDR3 DNA reads TGTGCCAGCAGCTTAGCCCGAGGGGGCCGCTTATACCGCTCCTACGAGCAGTACTTC. Translated, it gives CASSLARGGRLYRSYEQYF.